The 10 T cell receptor beta chains below all came from one sample that was sequenced in a study of regulatory T cells in long-lasting Graves disease (dated by TCRdb to the early 2020s). The protocol used for the library was multiplex PCR. Sequencing instrument: Illumina HiSeq 4000. TCR beta libraries were built with iRepertoire HTBI primers and Arm-PCR amplification of CDR3 regions. Using fastp at Q25 and MiXCR, TCRdb reprocessed the public reads and kept productive beta chains. Entries that share a CDR3 protein sequence are merged under the most common genes and DNA. This sample lists 350,000 to 450,000 distinct CDR3 sequences; over 15% were detected once. 25% to 30% of the sample is in the top ten clones. Read against the paper, the sample's time point label means: newly diagnosed GD, antithyroid drugs for less than 3 months. RNA was extracted from PBMCs in TRIzol for both TCR sequencing and RNA sequencing.

These same records also appear under a second study, on T cells in Graves' hyperthyroidism and ophthalmopathy.

The starting material was peripheral blood mononuclear cells (PBMCs), obtained at new diagnosis, from a patient treated with antithyroid drugs. The receptors were gathered from a man between 40 and 49 years old with Graves disease. Donor details come from another sample of the same person, matched by shared clones.

The genes are TRBV7-3 and TRBJ2-7; TRBD2 aligns across 9 bases. The ends lost 1 base at V and 5 bases at J; junction bases unmatched: 12. The germline gives CDR1 SGHTA, CDR2 FQGTGA. The CDR3 runs 17 residues. The CDR3 DNA is TGTGCCAGCAGCTTAATTCGCCTGAGCGGGGGGACGAACGAGCAGTACTTC. Translating it yields CASSLIRLSGGTNEQYF.

The V gene is TRBV7-2, the J gene TRBJ2-7; 9 nucleotides line up with TRBD2. This CDR3 contains 17 residues. Germline V gene data show CDR1 as SGHTA and CDR2 as FQGNSA. The trim removed 7 bases at V and 3 bases at J, leaving 16 bases unmatched. The CDR3 spells CASTPLATGAGGYEQYF. In nucleotides, the CDR3 is TGTGCCAGCACCCCTTTAGCGACGGGAGCGGGAGGCTACGAGCAGTACTTC.

This clonotype was observed many times. The V call is TRBV28, the J call TRBJ1-2; no firm D call. There are 15 residues in the CDR3. Trimming left V 3 bases short and J 1 base short, with 12 bases between. Germline V gene sequence: CDR1 MDHEN, CDR2 SYDVKM. The CDR3 DNA sequence: TGTGCCAGCAGTTTTAGTGACGACGTTAACTATGGCTACACCTTC. This translates into CASSFSDDVNYGYTF.

In its sample, this clonotype was seen many times. The chain employs TRBV12-3 or TRBV12-4 and TRBJ2-5; D remains unclear. Trimming took off 1 base at V and 1 base at J, with 13 bases between the two ends. The CDR3 loop spans 16 amino acids. CDR3 protein: CASSLGRHSPQETQYF. CDR3 sequence (DNA): TGTGCCAGCAGTTTAGGAAGGCACTCCCCCCAAGAGACCCAGTACTTC.

The chain joins TRBV14 to TRBJ2-7; no firm D call. Trimming stripped 0 bases from V and 2 bases from J, with 5 bases between. Germline V gene data show CDR1 as SGHDN and CDR2 as FVKESK. CDR3 length equals 13 residues. DNA of the CDR3: TGTGCCAGCAGCCAAGAAAGACCCTACGAGCAGTACTTC. Amino acids: CASSQERPYEQYF.

There are many counts of this clonotype. The chain employs TRBV7-9 and TRBJ1-1; D is uncertain. The germline gives CDR1 SEHNR, CDR2 FQNEAQ (reference sequence). This CDR3 spans 16 amino acids. The V end lost 1 base, the J end lost 0 bases, and 12 bases lay between the germline ends. The CDR3, as DNA: TGTGCCAGCAGCTTAGTCCACTTGGTTGTGAACACTGAAGCTTTCTTT. It encodes CASSLVHLVVNTEAFF.

As to this clonotype: This may stem from a read error, because a much larger clone lies one nucleotide away. This chain uses TRBV6-1 with TRBJ1-4, with D perhaps TRBD1 (6 bases). The CDR3 totals 17 residues. The ends were cut back, 8 bases at V and 10 bases at J, with 29 bases in the middle. CDR1 is MNHNS, CDR2 SASEGT, per germline. The CDR3 spells CASAMRSTQGHVGKLFF. DNA of the CDR3: TGTGCCAGCGCCATGAGGTCCACGCAGGGGCACGTAGGAAAACTGTTTTTT.

There are many counts of this clonotype. Here the CDR3 DNA reads TGTGCCAGCAGCTTGGACAGGGCAGATGAGACCCAGTACTTC. It specifies CASSLDRADETQYF. The gene calls are TRBV11-2 and TRBJ2-5; 8 nucleotides align to TRBD1. V was pared by 3 bases and J by 5 bases, with 5 bases of the junction left unmatched. The CDR3 is 14 amino acids. The germline V gene has CDR1 SGHAT and CDR2 FQNNGV.

The table lists this clonotype with many counts. This chain connects TRBV2 to TRBJ2-7; TRBD1 agrees at 7 bases. The V gene end was trimmed by 7 bases and the J gene end by 7 bases; junction bases not matched to a gene: 7. CDR3 length: 12 residues. Germline V gene lookup returns CDR1 SNHLY and CDR2 FYNNEI. The CDR3 sequence is CASTEQGFEQYF. The CDR3 coding sequence is TGTGCCAGCACCGAACAGGGGTTTGAGCAGTACTTC.

This clonotype came up many times. At one boundary the junction diverges from the germline segment, which might be a read error. This chain joins TRBV20-1 and TRBJ2-3; 8 positions agree with TRBD2. Germline V gives CDR1 DFQATT, CDR2 SNEGSKA (reference sequence). The CDR3 is made up of 15 amino acids. The CDR3 DNA reads TGCAGTGCTAGAATGGTTTGGACTAGCAAAGATACGCAGTATTTT. Its translation is CSARMVWTSKDTQYF.